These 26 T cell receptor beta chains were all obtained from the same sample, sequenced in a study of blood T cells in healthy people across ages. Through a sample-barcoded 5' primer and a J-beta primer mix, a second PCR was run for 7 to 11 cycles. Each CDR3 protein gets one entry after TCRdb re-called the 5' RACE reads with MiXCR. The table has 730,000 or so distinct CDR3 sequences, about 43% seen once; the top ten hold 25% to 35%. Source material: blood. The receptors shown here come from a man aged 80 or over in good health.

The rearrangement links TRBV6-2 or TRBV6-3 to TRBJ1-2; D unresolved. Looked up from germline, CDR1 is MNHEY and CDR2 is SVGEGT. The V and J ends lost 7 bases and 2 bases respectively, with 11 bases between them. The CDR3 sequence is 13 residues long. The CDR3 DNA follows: TGTGCCAGCACCGAACACGGAAACTATGGCTACACCTTC. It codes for CASTEHGNYGYTF.

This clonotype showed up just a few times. The CDR3 spells CASSQRTSVGANVLTF. CDR3 coding DNA: TGTGCCAGCAGCCAGAGGACTAGCGTTGGGGCCAACGTCCTGACTTTC. This chain uses TRBV4-2 with TRBJ2-6, with TRBD2 identical over 9 bases. The V and J ends lost 3 bases and 3 bases, in that order; junction bases with no gene match: 3. Germline V gene lookup returns CDR1 LGHNA and CDR2 YNFKEQ. The CDR3 is 16 amino acids.

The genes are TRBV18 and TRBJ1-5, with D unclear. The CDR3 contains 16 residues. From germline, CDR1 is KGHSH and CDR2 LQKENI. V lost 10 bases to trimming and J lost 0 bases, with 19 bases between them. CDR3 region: CATHSGLLDSNQPQHF. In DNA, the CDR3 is TGTGCCACCCACTCCGGACTGTTAGATAGCAATCAGCCCCAGCATTTT. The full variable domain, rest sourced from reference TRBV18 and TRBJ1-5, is NAGVMQNPRHLVRRRGQEARLRCSPMKGHSHVYWYRQLPEEGLKFMVYLQKENIIDESGMPKERFSAEFPKEGPSILRIQQVVRGDSAAYFCATHSGLLDSNQPQHFGDGTRLSIL.

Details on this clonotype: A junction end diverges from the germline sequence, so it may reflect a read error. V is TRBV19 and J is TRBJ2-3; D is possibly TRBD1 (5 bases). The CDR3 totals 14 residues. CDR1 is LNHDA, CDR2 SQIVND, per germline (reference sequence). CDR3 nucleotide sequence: TGTGCCAGTAGGTCCAGGGATGGCACAGATATGCAGTATTTT. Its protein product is CASRSRDGTDMQYF.

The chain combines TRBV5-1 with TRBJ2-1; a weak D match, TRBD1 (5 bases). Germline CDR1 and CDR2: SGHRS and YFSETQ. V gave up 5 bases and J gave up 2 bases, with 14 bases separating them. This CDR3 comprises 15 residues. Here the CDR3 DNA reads TGCGCCAGCAGTCTGGACATCGGAACCTACAATGAGCAGTTCTTC. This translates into CASSLDIGTYNEQFF.

CDR3 DNA: TGTGCCATCAGTGAGGGGGACAGTTACAATGAGCAGTTCTTC. It codes for CAISEGDSYNEQFF. The chain recombines TRBV10-3 with TRBJ2-1, with 7 bases aligning to TRBD1. V lost 2 bases to trimming and J lost 4 bases; unmatched junction nucleotides: 2. CDR3 length: 14 amino acids. CDR1 is ENHRY, CDR2 SYGVKD, per germline.

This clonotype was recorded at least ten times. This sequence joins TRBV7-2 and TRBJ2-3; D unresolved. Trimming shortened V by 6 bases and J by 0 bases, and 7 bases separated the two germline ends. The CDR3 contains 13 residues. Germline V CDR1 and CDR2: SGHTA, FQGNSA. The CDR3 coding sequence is TGTGCCAGCAGTGGAACTAGCACAGATACGCAGTATTTT. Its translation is CASSGTSTDTQYF.

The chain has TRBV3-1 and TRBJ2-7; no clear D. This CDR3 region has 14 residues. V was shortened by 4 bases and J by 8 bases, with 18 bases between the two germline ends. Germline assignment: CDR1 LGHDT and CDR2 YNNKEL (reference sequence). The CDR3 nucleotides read TGTGCCAGCAGCCCCCTCCAGCAACGGTACAAGCAGTACTTC. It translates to CASSPLQQRYKQYF.

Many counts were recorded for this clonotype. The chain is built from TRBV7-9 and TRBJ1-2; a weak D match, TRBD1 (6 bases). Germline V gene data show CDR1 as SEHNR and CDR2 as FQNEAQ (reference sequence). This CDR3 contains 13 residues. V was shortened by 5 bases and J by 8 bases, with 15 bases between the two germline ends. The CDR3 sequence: CASSEQGVEGYTF. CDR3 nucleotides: TGTGCCAGCAGCGAACAGGGCGTTGAGGGCTACACCTTC.

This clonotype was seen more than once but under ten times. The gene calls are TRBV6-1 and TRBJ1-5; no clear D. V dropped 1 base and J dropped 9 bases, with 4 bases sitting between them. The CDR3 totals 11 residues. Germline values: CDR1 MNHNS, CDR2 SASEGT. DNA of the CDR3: TGTGCCAGCAGTGAAGTGTGGCCCCAGCATTTT. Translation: CASSEVWPQHF.

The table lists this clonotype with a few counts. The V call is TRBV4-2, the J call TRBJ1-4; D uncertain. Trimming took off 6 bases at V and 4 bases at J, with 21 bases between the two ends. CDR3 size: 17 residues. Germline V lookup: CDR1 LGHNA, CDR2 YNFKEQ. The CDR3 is CASSPRYMARDNEKLFF. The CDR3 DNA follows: TGTGCCAGCAGTCCAAGGTATATGGCCCGAGATAATGAAAAACTGTTTTTT.

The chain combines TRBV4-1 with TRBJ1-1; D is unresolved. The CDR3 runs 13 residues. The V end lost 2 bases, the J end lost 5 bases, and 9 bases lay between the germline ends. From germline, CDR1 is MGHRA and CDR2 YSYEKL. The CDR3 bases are TGCGCCAGCAGCCAACCCACGGGGACTGAAGCTTTCTTT. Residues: CASSQPTGTEAFF.

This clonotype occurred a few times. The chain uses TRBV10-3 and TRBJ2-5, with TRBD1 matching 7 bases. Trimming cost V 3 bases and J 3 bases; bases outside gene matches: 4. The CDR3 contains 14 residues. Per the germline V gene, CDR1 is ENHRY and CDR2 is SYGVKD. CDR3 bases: TGTGCCATCAGTGACACGACAGGGAAAGAGACCCAGTACTTC. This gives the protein CAISDTTGKETQYF.

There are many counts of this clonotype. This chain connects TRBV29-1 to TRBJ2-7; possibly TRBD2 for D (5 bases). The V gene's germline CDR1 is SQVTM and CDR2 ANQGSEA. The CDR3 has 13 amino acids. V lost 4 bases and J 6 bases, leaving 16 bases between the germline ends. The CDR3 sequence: CSVATSGLVEQYF. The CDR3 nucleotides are TGCAGCGTTGCAACCTCTGGACTGGTCGAGCAGTACTTC.

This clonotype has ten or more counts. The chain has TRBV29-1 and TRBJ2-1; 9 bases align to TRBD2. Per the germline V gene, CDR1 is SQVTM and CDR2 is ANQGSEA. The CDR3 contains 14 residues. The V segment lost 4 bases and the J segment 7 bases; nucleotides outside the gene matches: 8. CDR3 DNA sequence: TGCAGCGTTGCCGCGGGGGGGCGAAATAATGAGCAGTTCTTC. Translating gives CSVAAGGRNNEQFF.

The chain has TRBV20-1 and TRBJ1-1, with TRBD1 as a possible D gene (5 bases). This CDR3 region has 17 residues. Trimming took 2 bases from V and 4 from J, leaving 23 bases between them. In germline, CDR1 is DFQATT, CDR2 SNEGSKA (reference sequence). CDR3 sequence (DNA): TGCAGTGCTAGAAGGGATAGGACAATCCAGTCAGCCACTGAAGCTTTCTTT. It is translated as CSARRDRTIQSATEAFF.

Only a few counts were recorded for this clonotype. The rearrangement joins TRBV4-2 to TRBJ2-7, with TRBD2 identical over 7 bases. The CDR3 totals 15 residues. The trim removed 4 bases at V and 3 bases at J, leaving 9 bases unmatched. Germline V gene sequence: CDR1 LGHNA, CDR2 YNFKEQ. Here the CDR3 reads CASSLQHRGVYEQYF. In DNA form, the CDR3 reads TGTGCCAGCAGCCTACAACACCGGGGGGTCTACGAGCAGTACTTC.

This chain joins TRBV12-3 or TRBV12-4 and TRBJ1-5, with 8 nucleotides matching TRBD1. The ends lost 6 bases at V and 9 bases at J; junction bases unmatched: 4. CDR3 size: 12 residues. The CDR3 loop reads CASSRGRGPQHF. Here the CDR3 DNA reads TGTGCCAGCAGCAGGGGGCGAGGGCCCCAGCATTTT.

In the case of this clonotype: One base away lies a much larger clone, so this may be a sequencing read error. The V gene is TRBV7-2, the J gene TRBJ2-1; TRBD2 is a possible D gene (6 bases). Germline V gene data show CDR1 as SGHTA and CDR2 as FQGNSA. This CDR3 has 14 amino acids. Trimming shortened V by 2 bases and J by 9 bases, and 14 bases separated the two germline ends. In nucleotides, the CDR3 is TGTGCCAGCAGCTTACGCGCGGGAATCGGTGAGCAGTTCTTC. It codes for CASSLRAGIGEQFF.

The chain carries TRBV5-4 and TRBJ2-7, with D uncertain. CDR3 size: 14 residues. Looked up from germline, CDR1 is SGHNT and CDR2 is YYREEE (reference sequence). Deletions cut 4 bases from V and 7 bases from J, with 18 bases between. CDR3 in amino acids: CASSNELTYNEQYF. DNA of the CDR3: TGTGCCAGCAGCAACGAGTTGACCTACAATGAGCAGTACTTC.

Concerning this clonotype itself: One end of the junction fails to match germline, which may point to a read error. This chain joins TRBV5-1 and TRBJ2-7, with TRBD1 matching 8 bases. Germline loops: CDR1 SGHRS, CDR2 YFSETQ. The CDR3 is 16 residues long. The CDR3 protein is CASSLIPGTGSYKQYF. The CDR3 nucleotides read TGCGCCAGCAGCTTGATCCCAGGGACAGGCTCCTACAAGCAGTACTTC.

The CDR3 sequence is CATDFQGSSYNEQFF. The CDR3 DNA sequence: TGTGCCACAGACTTTCAGGGCAGCTCCTACAATGAGCAGTTCTTC. The gene calls are TRBV2 and TRBJ2-1; a possible D gene is TRBD1 (5 bases). CDR1 and CDR2 from the germline V gene are SNHLY and FYNNEI. Trimming left V 10 bases short and J 0 bases short, with 16 bases between. The CDR3 sequence is 15 residues long.

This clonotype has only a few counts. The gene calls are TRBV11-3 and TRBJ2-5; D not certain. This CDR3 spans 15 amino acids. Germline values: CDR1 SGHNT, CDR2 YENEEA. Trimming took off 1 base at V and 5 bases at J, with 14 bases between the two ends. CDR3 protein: CASSLGTSTRETQYF. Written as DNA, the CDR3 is TGTGCCAGCAGCTTAGGCACGTCCACCAGGGAGACCCAGTACTTC.

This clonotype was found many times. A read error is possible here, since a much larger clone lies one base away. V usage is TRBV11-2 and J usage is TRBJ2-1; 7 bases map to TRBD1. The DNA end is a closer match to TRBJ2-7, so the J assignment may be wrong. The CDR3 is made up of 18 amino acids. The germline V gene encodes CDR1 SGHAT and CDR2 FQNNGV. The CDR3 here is CALGGRGKLRSSYNEQYF. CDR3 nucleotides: TGTGCCCTTGGAGGCAGGGGGAAACTTAGGAGCTCCTACAATGAGCAGTACTTC.

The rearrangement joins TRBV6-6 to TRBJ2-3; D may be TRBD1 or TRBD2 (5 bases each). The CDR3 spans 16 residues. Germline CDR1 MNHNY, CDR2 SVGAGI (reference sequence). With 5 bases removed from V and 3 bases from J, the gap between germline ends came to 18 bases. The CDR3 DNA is TGTGCCAGCAGTGGAGGCAGGGTGACCGAGACAGATACGCAGTATTTT. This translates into CASSGGRVTETDTQYF.

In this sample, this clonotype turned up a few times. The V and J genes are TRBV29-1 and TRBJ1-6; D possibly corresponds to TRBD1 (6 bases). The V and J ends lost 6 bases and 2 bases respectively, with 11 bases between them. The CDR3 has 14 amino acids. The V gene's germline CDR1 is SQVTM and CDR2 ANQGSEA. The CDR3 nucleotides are TGCAGCGTAAGACAGGACACCTATAATTCACCCCTCCACTTT. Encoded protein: CSVRQDTYNSPLHF.